The clone carrying this T cell receptor (beta chain) was counted a few times. These data originate in a study of early T cells in non-severe SARS-CoV-2 infection. TCRdb passed the 5' RACE reads through MiXCR, listing each CDR3 protein once. Found here are about 110,000 distinct CDR3 sequences, 12% of them singletons; the top ten hold 3% to 3.5%. The V end lost 0 bases, the J end lost 4 bases, and 3 bases lay between the germline ends. The germline V gene encodes CDR1 SQVTM and CDR2 ANQGSEA. CDR3 length equals 12 residues. The specimen sequenced was whole blood. This TCR derives from an adult who was a healthcare worker with PCR-confirmed SARS-CoV-2 infection or an uninfected control (not recorded which). The V gene is TRBV29-1, the J gene TRBJ1-4, with unresolved D. CDR3 region: CSVEEDNEKLFF. The CDR3, as DNA: TGCAGCGTTGAAGAGGATAATGAAAAACTGTTTTTT.